The T cell receptor (beta chain) under discussion was sequenced for a study of shared T cell receptors in the human thymus. Germline-derived CDR1 and CDR2 are MNHEY and SMNVEV (reference sequence). The trim removed 6 bases at V and 4 bases at J, leaving 11 bases unmatched. The CDR3 extends over 16 amino acids. Using immunoSEQ multiplex PCR, the repertoire was profiled, and TCRdb retains in-frame clones only, with some absent. The repertoire holds hundreds of thousands of clones, with over 75% as singletons. The sample also formed part of further work on human thymus T cells.

This chain connects TRBV27 to TRBJ2-2, with TRBD1 matching over 7 bases. Sequenced material: thymocytes. This sequence originates from a boy in the first two years of life with a congenital heart defect. The CDR3: CASSPGTDYGTGELFF. The CDR3 DNA sequence: TGTGCCAGCAGCCCCGGGACAGATTATGGCACCGGGGAGCTGTTTTTT.